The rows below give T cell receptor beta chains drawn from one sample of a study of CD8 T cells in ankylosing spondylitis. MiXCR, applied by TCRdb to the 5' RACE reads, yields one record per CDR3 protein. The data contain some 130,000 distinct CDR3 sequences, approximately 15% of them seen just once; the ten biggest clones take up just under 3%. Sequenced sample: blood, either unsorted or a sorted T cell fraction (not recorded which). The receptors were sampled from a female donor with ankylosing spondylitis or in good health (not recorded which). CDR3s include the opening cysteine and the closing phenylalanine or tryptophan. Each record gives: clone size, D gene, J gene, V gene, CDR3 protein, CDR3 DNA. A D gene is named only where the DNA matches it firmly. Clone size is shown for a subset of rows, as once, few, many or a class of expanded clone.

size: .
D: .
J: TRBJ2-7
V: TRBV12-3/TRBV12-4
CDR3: CASRPGTNFLEQYF
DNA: TGTGCCAGCAGGCCCGGGACGAATTTTTTGGAGCAGTACTTC

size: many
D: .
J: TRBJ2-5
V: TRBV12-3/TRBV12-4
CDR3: CASSSTGQETQYF
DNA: TGTGCCAGCAGTTCGACTGGACAAGAGACCCAGTACTTC

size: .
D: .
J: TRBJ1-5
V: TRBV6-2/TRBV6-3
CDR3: CASRPTTGFNQPQHF
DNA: TGTGCCAGCAGACCTACGACAGGCTTCAATCAGCCCCAGCATTTT

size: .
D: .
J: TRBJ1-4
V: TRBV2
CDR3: CASGRDLNEKLFF
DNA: TGTGCCAGCGGACGGGACCTAAATGAAAAACTGTTTTTT

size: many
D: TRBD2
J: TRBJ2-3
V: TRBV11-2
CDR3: CASSTQRGLTDTQYF
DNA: TGTGCCAGCAGCACCCAGCGGGGCCTCACAGATACGCAGTATTTT

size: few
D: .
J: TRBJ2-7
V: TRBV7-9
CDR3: CASSLTYIGYEQYF
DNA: TGTGCCAGCAGCTTAACCTACATTGGGTACGAGCAGTACTTC

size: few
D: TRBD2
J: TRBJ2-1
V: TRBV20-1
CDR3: CSAGRTSGSSYNEQFF
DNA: TGCAGTGCCGGCCGGACTAGCGGGAGTTCCTACAATGAGCAGTTCTTC

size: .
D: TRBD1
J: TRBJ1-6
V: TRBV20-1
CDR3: CSARVRDRELHF
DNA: TGCAGTGCTAGAGTGCGGGACAGGGAGCTCCACTTT

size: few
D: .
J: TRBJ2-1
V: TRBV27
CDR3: CASRSHQGNEQFF
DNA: TGTGCCAGCAGAAGTCACCAGGGGAATGAGCAGTTCTTC

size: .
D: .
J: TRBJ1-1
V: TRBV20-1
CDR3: CSARVGGANTEAFF
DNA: TGCAGTGCTAGAGTCGGGGGGGCTAACACTGAAGCTTTCTTT

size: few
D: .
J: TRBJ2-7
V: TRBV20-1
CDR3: CSAREVRQGTEQYF
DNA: TGCAGTGCTAGGGAAGTGCGTCAAGGGACCGAGCAGTACTTC

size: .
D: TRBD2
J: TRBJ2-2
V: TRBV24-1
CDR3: CATLASSGGNTGELFF
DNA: TGTGCCACCCTGGCCTCTAGCGGGGGAAACACCGGGGAGCTGTTTTTT

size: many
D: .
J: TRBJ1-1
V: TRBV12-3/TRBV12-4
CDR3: CASSLARGTEAFF
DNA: TGTGCCAGCAGTTTAGCGCGGGGAACTGAAGCTTTCTTT

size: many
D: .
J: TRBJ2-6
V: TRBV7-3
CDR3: CASSLSGTGANVLTF
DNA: TGTGCCAGCAGCTTATCAGGGACTGGGGCCAACGTCCTGACTTTC

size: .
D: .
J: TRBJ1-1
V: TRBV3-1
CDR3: CASSQVLTGEAFF
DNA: TGTGCCAGCAGCCAAGTATTAACGGGAGAAGCTTTCTTT

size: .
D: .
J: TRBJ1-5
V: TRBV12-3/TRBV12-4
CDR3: CASSFQGLRNQPQHF
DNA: TGTGCCAGCAGTTTCCAGGGGTTGCGCAATCAGCCCCAGCATTTT

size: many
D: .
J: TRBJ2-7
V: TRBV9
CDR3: CASSVFPDSALPHEQYF
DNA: TGTGCCAGCAGCGTGTTTCCCGACTCCGCTCTGCCCCACGAGCAGTACTTC